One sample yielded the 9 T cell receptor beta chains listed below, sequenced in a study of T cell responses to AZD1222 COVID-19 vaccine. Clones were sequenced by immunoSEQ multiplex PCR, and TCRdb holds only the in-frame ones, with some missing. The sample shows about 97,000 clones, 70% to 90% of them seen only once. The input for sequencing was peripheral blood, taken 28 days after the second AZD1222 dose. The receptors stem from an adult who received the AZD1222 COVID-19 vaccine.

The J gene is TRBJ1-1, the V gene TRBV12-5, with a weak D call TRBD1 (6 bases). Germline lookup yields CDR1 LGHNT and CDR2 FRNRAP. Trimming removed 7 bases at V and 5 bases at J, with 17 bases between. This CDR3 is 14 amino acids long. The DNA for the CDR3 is TGTGCTAGTGCGATGGCGGGGAGGGGGACTGAAGCTTTCTTT. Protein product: CASAMAGRGTEAFF.

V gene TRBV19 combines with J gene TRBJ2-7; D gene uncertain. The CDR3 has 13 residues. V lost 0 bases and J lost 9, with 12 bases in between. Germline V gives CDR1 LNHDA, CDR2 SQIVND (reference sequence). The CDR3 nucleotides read TGTGCCAGTAGTATAGATCTGGGGAAGCGGCAGTACTTC. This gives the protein CASSIDLGKRQYF.

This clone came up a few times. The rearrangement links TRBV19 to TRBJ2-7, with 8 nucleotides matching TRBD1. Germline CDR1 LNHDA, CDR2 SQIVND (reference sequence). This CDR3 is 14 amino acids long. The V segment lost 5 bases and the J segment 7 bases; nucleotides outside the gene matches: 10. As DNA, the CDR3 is TGTGCCAGTAGTGCGGACAGGGCGGCGCGGGAGCAGTACTTC. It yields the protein CASSADRAAREQYF.

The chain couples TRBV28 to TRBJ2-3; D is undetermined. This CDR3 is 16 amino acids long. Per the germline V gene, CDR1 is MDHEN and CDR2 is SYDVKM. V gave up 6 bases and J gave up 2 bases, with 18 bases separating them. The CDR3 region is CASRRLRPSATDTQYF. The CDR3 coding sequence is TGTGCCAGCAGGCGACTCCGCCCTAGTGCCACAGATACGCAGTATTTT.

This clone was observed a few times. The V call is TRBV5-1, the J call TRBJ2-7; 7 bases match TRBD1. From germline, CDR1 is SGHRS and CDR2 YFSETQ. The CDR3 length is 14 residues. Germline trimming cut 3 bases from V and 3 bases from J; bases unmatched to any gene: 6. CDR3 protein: CASSSRDRRYEQYF. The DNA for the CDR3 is TGCGCCAGCAGCTCCCGGGACAGACGCTACGAGCAGTACTTC.

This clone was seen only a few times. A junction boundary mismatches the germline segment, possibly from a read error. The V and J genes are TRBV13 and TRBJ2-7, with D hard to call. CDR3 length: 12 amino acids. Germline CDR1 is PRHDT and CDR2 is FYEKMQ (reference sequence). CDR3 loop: CASSLGADEQYF. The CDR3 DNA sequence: TGTGCCAGCAGCCTAGGTGCTGACGAGCAGTACTTC.

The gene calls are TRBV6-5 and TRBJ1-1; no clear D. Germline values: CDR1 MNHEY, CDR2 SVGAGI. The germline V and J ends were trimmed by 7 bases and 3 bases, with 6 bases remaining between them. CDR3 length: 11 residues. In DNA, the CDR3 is TGTGCCAGCAAGGGATACACTGAAGCTTTCTTT. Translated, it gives CASKGYTEAFF.

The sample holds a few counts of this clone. The CDR3 protein is CASSSSGSEQFF. CDR3 nucleotide sequence: TGTGCCAGCAGCTCGAGCGGCAGTGAGCAGTTCTTC. V gene TRBV5-4 combines with J gene TRBJ2-1; possibly TRBD2 for D (5 bases). V lost 3 bases and J 9 bases, leaving 10 bases between the germline ends. The CDR3 is made up of 12 amino acids. Germline lookup yields CDR1 SGHNT and CDR2 YYREEE (reference sequence).

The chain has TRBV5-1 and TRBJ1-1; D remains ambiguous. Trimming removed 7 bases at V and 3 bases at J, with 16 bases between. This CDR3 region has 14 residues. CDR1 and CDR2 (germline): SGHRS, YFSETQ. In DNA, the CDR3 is TGCGCCAGCTCCCCCCGGGTATCGGACACTGAAGCTTTCTTT. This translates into CASSPRVSDTEAFF.